The 29 T cell receptor beta chains below were found in one sample sequenced in a study of neurological immune-mediated disorders (dated by TCRdb to between 2019 and 2020). Explained via the paper, the time point label denotes: longitudinal time-point 3. Library construction relied on 5' RACE. Data came from an Illumina HiSeq 2500. TCRdb passed the public sequencing reads through fastp at Q25 and MiXCR, retaining productive beta sequences. Each entry is one CDR3 protein sequence, shown with its most common DNA and genes. For this sample there are about 45,000 distinct CDR3 sequences; less than 15% appear just once. Jointly, the top ten make up over 10% of the sample. Specimen: PBMCs. These receptors were obtained from a man aged 25 to 40 in good health.

This clonotype was counted ten times or more. The chain couples TRBV2 to TRBJ2-1; 14 bases align to TRBD2. There are 18 residues in the CDR3. The V segment lost 5 bases and the J segment 0 bases; nucleotides outside the gene matches: 6. The V gene's germline CDR1 is SNHLY and CDR2 FYNNEI. This chain's CDR3 is CASSTSGTSGSSYNEQFF. CDR3 sequence (DNA): TGTGCCAGCAGTACCTCCGGGACTAGCGGGAGCTCCTACAATGAGCAGTTCTTC.

This clonotype was seen ten or more times. The V and J genes are TRBV5-1 and TRBJ2-3; a weak D match, TRBD1 (5 bases). Looked up from germline, CDR1 is SGHRS and CDR2 is YFSETQ. The CDR3 consists of 14 residues. Trimming shortened V by 4 bases and J by 0 bases, and 9 bases separated the two germline ends. CDR3 nucleotides: TGCGCCAGCAGCCCTAGACAGAGCACAGATACGCAGTATTTT. Translating it yields CASSPRQSTDTQYF.

This clonotype was seen ten or more times. The chain recombines TRBV7-3 with TRBJ2-7; 9 bases match TRBD1. V was clipped by 4 bases and J by 4 bases; unmatched bases: 2. CDR3 length: 13 amino acids. The germline V gene encodes CDR1 SGHTA and CDR2 FQGTGA. The chain's CDR3 is CASSSGTGYEQYF. The CDR3 DNA is TGTGCCAGCAGCTCCGGGACAGGGTACGAGCAGTACTTC.

By sample share, this clonotype is medium-sized (0.01 to 0.1%). J is TRBJ1-1 and V is TRBV5-1; weak D call: TRBD1 (5 bases). CDR3 length: 13 residues. V was shortened by 0 bases and J by 4 bases, with 7 bases between the two germline ends. Per germline, CDR1 SGHRS and CDR2 YFSETQ. The CDR3 protein is CASSLGGGTEAFF. In DNA, the CDR3 is TGCGCCAGCAGCTTGGGGGGGGGCACTGAAGCTTTCTTT.

This clonotype was seen repeatedly, ten times or more. The chain is built from TRBV29-1 and TRBJ2-5, with D possibly TRBD2 on 5 matching bases. V lost 5 bases to trimming and J lost 2 bases, with 12 bases between them. Per germline, CDR1 SQVTM and CDR2 ANQGSEA. The CDR3 spans 13 residues. CDR3 sequence: CSVCRTGQETQYF. CDR3 nucleotide sequence: TGCAGCGTTTGCCGGACTGGACAAGAGACCCAGTACTTC.

This clonotype has a count of ten or more. The V and J genes are TRBV20-1 and TRBJ2-7; 7 bases are a match to TRBD2. This CDR3 contains 15 residues. J lost 3 bases, V lost 0 bases, and 8 bases had no gene match. The germline CDR1 and CDR2 sequences are DFQATT and SNEGSKA (reference sequence). The CDR3 spells CSARDFGEGVYEQYF. The DNA for the CDR3 is TGCAGTGCTAGAGATTTCGGGGAGGGAGTCTACGAGCAGTACTTC.

This clonotype was picked up many times. Here the CDR3 DNA reads TGCAGTGCTATCGGGGTTAGCGCCTCAGATACGCAGTATTTT. Translation gives CSAIGVSASDTQYF. The chain combines TRBV20-1 with TRBJ2-3, with D maybe TRBD2 (5 bases). Germline loops: CDR1 DFQATT, CDR2 SNEGSKA (reference sequence). CDR3 length: 14 residues. V shed 4 bases and J shed 4 bases, with 15 bases lying between them.

This clonotype occurred once. The gene calls are TRBV24-1 and TRBJ2-7; D unclear. V dropped 3 bases and J dropped 4 bases, with 3 bases sitting between them. The CDR3 is made up of 11 amino acids. The germline V gene encodes CDR1 KGHDR and CDR2 SFDVKD. This CDR3 reads CATSDGYEQYF. In DNA form, the CDR3 reads TGTGCCACCAGTGATGGATACGAGCAGTACTTC.

This clonotype was observed many times. The chain uses TRBV20-1 and TRBJ2-1; D not certain. Germline lookup yields CDR1 DFQATT and CDR2 SNEGSKA (reference sequence). Trimming left V 1 base short and J 9 bases short, with 10 bases between. The CDR3 runs to 12 residues. The DNA of the CDR3 is TGCAGTGCTAGAGTTATGGGCATTGAGCAGTTCTTC. It codes for CSARVMGIEQFF.

In its sample, this clonotype was seen many times. This chain's CDR3 is CATSRDRANEQFF. Written as DNA, the CDR3 is TGTGCCACCAGCAGGGACAGGGCCAATGAGCAGTTCTTC. V is TRBV15 and J is TRBJ2-1; 8 nucleotides match TRBD1. This CDR3 is 13 amino acids long. Germline V CDR1 and CDR2: LNHNV, YYDKDF (reference sequence). Trimming removed 3 bases from V and 6 bases from J; junction bases left unmatched: 1.

This clonotype has a count of ten or more. This chain links TRBV7-6 with TRBJ2-1; the match to TRBD2 covers 12 bases. The CDR3 length is 15 residues. Germline V lookup: CDR1 SGHVS, CDR2 FNYEAQ. J lost 3 bases, V lost 8 bases, and 5 bases had no gene match. The CDR3 spells CASRRLAGVYNEQFF. In DNA, the CDR3 is TGTGCCAGCCGCCGACTAGCGGGAGTCTACAATGAGCAGTTCTTC.

A remark on this clonotype: A much larger clone lies one base from this, so it may be a read error. This chain's CDR3 is CASSPPKHF. The CDR3 region has the DNA TGTGCCAGCAGTCCCCCCAAGCATTTT. V is TRBV28 and J is TRBJ1-5; D gene uncertain. The CDR3 extends over 9 amino acids. V was clipped by 5 bases and J by 14 bases, with 7 bases between them. CDR1 is MDHEN and CDR2 is SYDVKM in the germline V gene.

Concerning this clonotype: As the CDR3 is not closed by the conserved phenylalanine or tryptophan, this likely results from a read error. No DNA is shown, since the ends of the CDR3 on it are uncertain; the CDR3 is the one TCRdb lists. This sequence joins TRBV10-2 and TRBJ1-1. Germline V CDR1 and CDR2: WSHSY, SAAADI. The CDR3 length is 8 residues, termini included. The chain's CDR3 is CASTETFY.

This clonotype has ten or more counts. J is TRBJ1-3 and V is TRBV20-1; D is uncertain. V shed 6 bases and J shed 0 bases, with 15 bases lying between them. This CDR3 is built from 15 residues. Germline CDR1 DFQATT, CDR2 SNEGSKA (reference sequence). DNA for the CDR3: TGCAGTGCCCCTAAATCAGCAAGCTCTGGAAACACCATATATTTT. Translated, it gives CSAPKSASSGNTIYF.

This clonotype came up many times. Here the CDR3 reads CSVDIVGLAGSSRVDEQFF. CDR3 coding DNA: TGCAGCGTTGATATCGTCGGACTGGCGGGGTCTTCAAGGGTAGATGAGCAGTTCTTC. The chain links TRBV29-1 to TRBJ2-1, with D perhaps matching TRBD2 (6 bases). CDR3 length: 19 amino acids. In germline, CDR1 is SQVTM, CDR2 ANQGSEA. V was clipped by 3 bases and J by 8 bases, with 32 bases between them.

This clonotype has ten or more counts. In DNA form, the CDR3 reads TGTGCCAGCAAGGACGGGTACACCGGGGAGCTGTTTTTT. Residues: CASKDGYTGELFF. The chain links TRBV28 to TRBJ2-2, with D hard to call. This CDR3 has 13 residues. V lost 7 bases and J 3 bases, leaving 9 bases between the germline ends. Germline values: CDR1 MDHEN, CDR2 SYDVKM.

This clonotype was seen repeatedly, ten times or more. This rearrangement joins TRBV4-1 to TRBJ1-2; possibly TRBD1 for D (6 bases). The CDR3 contains 16 residues. Germline V lookup: CDR1 MGHRA, CDR2 YSYEKL. Trimming took off 0 bases at V and 4 bases at J, with 15 bases between the two ends. This chain's CDR3 is CASSQDPGQRLYGYTF. The CDR3 nucleotides read TGCGCCAGCAGCCAAGATCCGGGACAAAGACTCTATGGCTACACCTTC.

This clonotype was picked up many times. The gene calls are TRBV6-4 and TRBJ2-6; D call uncertain. From germline, CDR1 is MRHNA and CDR2 SNTAGT. V was shortened by 0 bases and J by 3 bases, with 0 bases between the two germline ends. The CDR3 sequence is 13 residues long. The CDR3 loop reads CASSDSGANVLTF. The CDR3 coding sequence is TGTGCCAGCAGTGACTCTGGGGCCAACGTCCTGACTTTC.

This clonotype has a count of ten or more. CDR3 DNA: TGTGCCACCAGTGATCCCGGGACTAGCATGAATGAGCAGTTCTTC. Protein sequence: CATSDPGTSMNEQFF. The V gene is TRBV24-1, the J gene TRBJ2-1; 9 nucleotides match TRBD2. Trimming cost V 3 bases and J 7 bases; bases outside gene matches: 6. The germline V gene encodes CDR1 KGHDR and CDR2 SFDVKD. This CDR3 is built from 15 residues.

This chain links TRBV29-1 with TRBJ1-5; a weak D match, TRBD1 (5 bases). This CDR3 region has 13 residues. Germline loops: CDR1 SQVTM, CDR2 ANQGSEA. With 4 bases removed from V and 3 bases from J, the gap between germline ends came to 10 bases. CDR3 in amino acids: CSVVEGVNQPQHF. The CDR3 DNA sequence: TGCAGCGTTGTTGAAGGGGTCAATCAGCCCCAGCATTTT.

This clonotype showed up just a few times. This chain uses TRBV20-1 with TRBJ2-7; 7 nucleotides match TRBD1. The CDR3 contains 16 residues. V dropped 0 bases and J dropped 2; count of bases not matched to a gene: 10. Germline CDR1 and CDR2: DFQATT and SNEGSKA (reference sequence). The CDR3 DNA sequence: TGCAGTGCTAGAGATCTCGGGCAGGGGACAGCCTACGAGCAGTACTTC. Protein: CSARDLGQGTAYEQYF.

This clonotype was seen ten or more times. The V call is TRBV7-9, the J call TRBJ2-3; TRBD2 agrees at 13 bases. The V gene's germline CDR1 is SEHNR and CDR2 FQNEAQ (reference sequence). V shed 5 bases, J shed 3 bases, and the junction held 8 bases outside the gene matches. The CDR3 loop spans 17 amino acids. This CDR3 is CASSATSGRAVTDTQYF. In DNA form, the CDR3 reads TGTGCCAGCAGCGCTACTAGCGGGAGGGCCGTAACAGATACGCAGTATTTT.

This clonotype was found many times. This chain joins TRBV4-2 and TRBJ2-7, with 8 bases matching TRBD2. The CDR3 loop spans 15 amino acids. With V trimmed by 4 bases and J by 4 bases, 9 bases remained unmatched. Germline lookup yields CDR1 LGHNA and CDR2 YNFKEQ. The CDR3 loop reads CASSPERESGYEQYF. CDR3 DNA: TGTGCCAGCAGCCCAGAGCGGGAGAGCGGTTACGAGCAGTACTTC.

This clonotype has ten or more counts. The gene calls are TRBV5-1 and TRBJ2-5; D uncertain. The V gene lost 1 base and the J gene lost 1 base, with 5 bases spanning the gap. The CDR3 consists of 13 residues. Germline assignment: CDR1 SGHRS and CDR2 YFSETQ. The CDR3 nucleotides read TGCGCCAGCAGCTTGACAGCCCAAGAGACCCAGTACTTC. It specifies CASSLTAQETQYF.

This clonotype came up many times. CDR3 coding DNA: TGCAGTGCTAGAGGATCCGGGGACAATGAGCAGTTCTTC. This translates into CSARGSGDNEQFF. This chain links TRBV20-1 with TRBJ2-1, with a weak D call TRBD2 (5 bases). Germline V gives CDR1 DFQATT, CDR2 SNEGSKA (reference sequence). The CDR3 loop spans 13 amino acids. The V end was cut by 1 base, the J end by 5 bases, with 9 bases between.

This clonotype was picked up many times. The V and J genes are TRBV20-1 and TRBJ2-1; 10 nucleotides agree with TRBD2. Germline V gene lookup returns CDR1 DFQATT and CDR2 SNEGSKA (reference sequence). V shed 3 bases and J 7 bases; nucleotides not matched to a gene: 3. The CDR3 length is 13 residues. Here the CDR3 DNA reads TGCAGTGCTAGTCTAGCGGGAGCGAATGAGCAGTTCTTC. Translating it yields CSASLAGANEQFF.

The table lists this clonotype with many counts. V and J are TRBV2 and TRBJ2-7; D not resolved. The V and J ends lost 4 bases and 3 bases respectively, with 7 bases between them. Per the germline V gene, CDR1 is SNHLY and CDR2 is FYNNEI. This CDR3 is 12 amino acids long. CDR3 DNA: TGTGCCAGCAGTGTAATCCGCTACGAGCAGTACTTC. Translated: CASSVIRYEQYF.

This clonotype was recorded a few times. The chain links TRBV10-3 to TRBJ2-7, with a possible D match to TRBD2 (6 bases). This CDR3 spans 17 amino acids. Germline V CDR1 and CDR2: ENHRY, SYGVKD. The germline V and J ends were trimmed by 3 bases and 0 bases, with 18 bases remaining between them. As DNA, the CDR3 is TGTGCCATCAGTGATCCACAAGGAGGGACTCGCTCCTACGAGCAGTACTTC. It specifies CAISDPQGGTRSYEQYF.

This clonotype has at least ten counts. The CDR3 DNA sequence: TGTGCCAGCAGCTTATACTCCACAGATACGCAGTATTTT. Protein sequence: CASSLYSTDTQYF. The chain recombines TRBV12-3 or TRBV12-4 with TRBJ2-3; D not resolved. The V end was cut by 6 bases, the J end by 2 bases, with 9 bases between. The CDR3 covers 13 residues.